This T cell receptor (beta chain) was sequenced in a study of Graves' ophthalmopathy and Graves' hyperthyroidism. Per the germline V gene, CDR1 is GTSNPN and CDR2 is SVGIG (reference sequence). Trimming pared 5 bases from V and 7 bases from J, leaving 12 bases between. CDR3 length equals 12 residues. This clonotype showed up just a few times. The sequenced template was RNA, covering the TCR beta CDR3 region. HTBI primers served in a first-round RT-PCR, which a second-round multiplex PCR followed. MiXCR, run by TCRdb on the multiplex PCR reads, gives a single entry per CDR3 protein. Of fewer than 600,000 distinct CDR3 sequences listed, approximately 15% are singletons.

This receptor was identified in a woman in her thirties with Graves' ophthalmopathy. The genes are TRBV30 and TRBJ1-5, with D hard to call. Sequencing used blood. DNA for the CDR3: TGTGCCTGGGGGGTCGGGAACCAGCCCCAGCATTTT. Protein product: CAWGVGNQPQHF.